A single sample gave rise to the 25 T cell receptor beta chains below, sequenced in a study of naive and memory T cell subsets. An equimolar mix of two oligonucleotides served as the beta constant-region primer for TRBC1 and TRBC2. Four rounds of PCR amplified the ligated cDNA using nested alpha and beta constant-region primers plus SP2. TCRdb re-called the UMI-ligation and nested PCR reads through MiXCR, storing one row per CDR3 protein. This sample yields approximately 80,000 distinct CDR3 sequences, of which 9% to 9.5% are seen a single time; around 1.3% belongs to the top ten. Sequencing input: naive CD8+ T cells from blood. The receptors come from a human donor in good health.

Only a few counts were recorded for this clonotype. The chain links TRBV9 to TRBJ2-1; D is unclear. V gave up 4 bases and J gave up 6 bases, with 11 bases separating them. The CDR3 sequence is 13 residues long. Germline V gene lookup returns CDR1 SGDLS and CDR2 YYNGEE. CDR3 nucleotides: TGTGCCAGCAGCCCCAGCCGCGGCAATGAGCAGTTCTTC. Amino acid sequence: CASSPSRGNEQFF. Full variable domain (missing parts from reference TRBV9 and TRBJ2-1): DSGVTQTPKHLITATGQRVTLRCSPRSGDLSVYWYQQSLDQGLQFLIQYYNGEERAKGNILERFSAQQFPDLHSELNLSSLELGDSALYFCASSPSRGNEQFFGPGTRLTVL.

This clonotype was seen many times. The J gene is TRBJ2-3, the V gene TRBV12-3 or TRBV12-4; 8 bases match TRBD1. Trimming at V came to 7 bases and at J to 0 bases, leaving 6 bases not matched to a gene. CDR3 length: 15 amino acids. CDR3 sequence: CASTQGAASTDTQYF. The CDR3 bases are TGTGCCAGCACCCAGGGGGCGGCTAGCACAGATACGCAGTATTTT.

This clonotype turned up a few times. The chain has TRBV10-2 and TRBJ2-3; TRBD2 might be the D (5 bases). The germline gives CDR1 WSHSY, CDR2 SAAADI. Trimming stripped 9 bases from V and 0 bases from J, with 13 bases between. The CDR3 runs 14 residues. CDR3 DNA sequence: TGCGCCAGTGGGAGACTTCCAAGCACAGATACGCAGTATTTT. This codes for CASGRLPSTDTQYF.

The chain's CDR3 is CASSIGGSGQPQHF. The CDR3 DNA reads TGTGCCAGCTCTATCGGGGGTTCCGGTCAGCCCCAGCATTTT. V usage is TRBV28 and J usage is TRBJ1-5, with D maybe TRBD1 (5 bases). The CDR3 covers 14 residues. Trimming removed 8 bases at V and 6 bases at J, with 17 bases between. Germline CDR1 reads MDHEN; CDR2 reads SYDVKM.

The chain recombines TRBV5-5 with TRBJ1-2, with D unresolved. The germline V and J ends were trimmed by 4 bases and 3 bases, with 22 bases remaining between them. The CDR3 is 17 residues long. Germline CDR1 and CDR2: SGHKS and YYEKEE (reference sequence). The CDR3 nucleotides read TGTGCCAGCAGCCCGAGTAAAGGGAGCGGTCTATACTATGGCTACACCTTC. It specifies CASSPSKGSGLYYGYTF. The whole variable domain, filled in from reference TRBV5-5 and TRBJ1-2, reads DAGVTQSPTHLIKTRGQQVTLRCSPISGHKSVSWYQQVLGQGPQFIFQYYEKEERGRGNFPDRFSARQFPNYSSELNVNALLLGDSALYLCASSPSKGSGLYYGYTFGSGTRLTVV.

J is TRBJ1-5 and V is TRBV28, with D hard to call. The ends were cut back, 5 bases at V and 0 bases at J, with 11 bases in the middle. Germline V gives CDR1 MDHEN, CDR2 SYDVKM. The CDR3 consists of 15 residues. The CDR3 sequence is CASSPDKYSNQPQHF. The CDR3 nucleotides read TGTGCCAGCAGTCCAGACAAGTATAGCAATCAGCCCCAGCATTTT.

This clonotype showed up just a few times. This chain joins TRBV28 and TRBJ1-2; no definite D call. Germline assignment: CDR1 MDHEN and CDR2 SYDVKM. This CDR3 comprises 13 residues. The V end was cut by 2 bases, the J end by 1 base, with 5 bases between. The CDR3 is CASSLGINYGYTF. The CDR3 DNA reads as TGTGCCAGCAGTTTAGGGATTAACTATGGCTACACCTTC.

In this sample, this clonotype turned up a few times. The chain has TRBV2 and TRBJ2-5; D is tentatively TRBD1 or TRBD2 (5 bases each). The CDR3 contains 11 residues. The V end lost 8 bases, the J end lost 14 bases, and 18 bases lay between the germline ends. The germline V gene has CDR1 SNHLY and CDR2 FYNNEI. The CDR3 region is CASYDGAGPYF. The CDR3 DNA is TGTGCCAGCTATGACGGGGCAGGTCCTTACTTC. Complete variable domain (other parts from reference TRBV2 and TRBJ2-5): EPEVTQTPSHQVTQMGQEVILRCVPISNHLYFYWYRQILGQKVEFLVSFYNNEISEKSEIFDDQFSVERPDGSNFTLKIRSTKLEDSAMYFCASYDGAGPYFGPGTRLLVL.

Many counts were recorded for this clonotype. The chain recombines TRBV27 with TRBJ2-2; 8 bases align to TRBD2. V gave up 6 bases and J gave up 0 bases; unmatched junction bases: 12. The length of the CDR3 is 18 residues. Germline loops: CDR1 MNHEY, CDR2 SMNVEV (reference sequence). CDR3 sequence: CASRRPGLVSANTGELFF. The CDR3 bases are TGTGCCAGCAGGCGACCGGGACTAGTCTCAGCGAACACCGGGGAGCTGTTTTTT.

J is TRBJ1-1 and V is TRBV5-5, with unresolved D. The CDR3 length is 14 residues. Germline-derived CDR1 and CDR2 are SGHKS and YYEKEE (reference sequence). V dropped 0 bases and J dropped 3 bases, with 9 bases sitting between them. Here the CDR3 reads CASSLDTVDTEAFF. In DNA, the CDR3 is TGTGCCAGCAGCTTGGATACGGTGGACACTGAAGCTTTCTTT.

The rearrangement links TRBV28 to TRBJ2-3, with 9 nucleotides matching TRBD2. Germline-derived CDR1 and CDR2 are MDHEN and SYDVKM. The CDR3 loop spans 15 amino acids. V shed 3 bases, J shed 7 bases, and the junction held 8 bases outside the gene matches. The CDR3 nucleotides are TGTGCCAGCAGTTTGACTAGCGGCGCCGGTAATACGCAGTATTTT. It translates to CASSLTSGAGNTQYF.

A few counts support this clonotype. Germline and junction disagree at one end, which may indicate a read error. The CDR3 bases are TGCAGTACTAGCGGGAGGGACACCGGGGAGCTGTTTTTT. Protein sequence: CSTSGRDTGELFF. The chain couples TRBV20-1 to TRBJ2-2; 13 nucleotides match TRBD2. The germline V gene encodes CDR1 DFQATT and CDR2 SNEGSKA (reference sequence). This CDR3 comprises 13 residues.

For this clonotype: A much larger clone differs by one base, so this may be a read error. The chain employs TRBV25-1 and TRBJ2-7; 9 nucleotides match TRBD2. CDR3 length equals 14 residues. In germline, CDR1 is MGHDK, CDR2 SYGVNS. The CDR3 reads CASRQTSGTYEQNF. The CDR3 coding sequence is TGTGCCAGCAGGCAGACTAGCGGAACCTACGAGCAGAACTTC.

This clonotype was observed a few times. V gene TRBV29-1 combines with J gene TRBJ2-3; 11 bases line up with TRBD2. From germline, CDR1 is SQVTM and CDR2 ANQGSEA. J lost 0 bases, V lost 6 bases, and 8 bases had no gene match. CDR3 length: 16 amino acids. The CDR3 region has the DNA TGCAGCGTAGACGTGGGACTAGCGGCTAGCACAGATACGCAGTATTTT. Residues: CSVDVGLAASTDTQYF.

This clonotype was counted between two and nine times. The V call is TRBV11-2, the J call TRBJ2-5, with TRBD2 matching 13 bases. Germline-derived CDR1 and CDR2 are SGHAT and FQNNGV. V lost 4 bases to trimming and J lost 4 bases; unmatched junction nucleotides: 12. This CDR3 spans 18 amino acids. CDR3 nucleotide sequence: TGTGCCAGCAGCTCCAGATTAAGACTAGCGGGAGGTTCAGAGACCCAGTACTTC. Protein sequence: CASSSRLRLAGGSETQYF.

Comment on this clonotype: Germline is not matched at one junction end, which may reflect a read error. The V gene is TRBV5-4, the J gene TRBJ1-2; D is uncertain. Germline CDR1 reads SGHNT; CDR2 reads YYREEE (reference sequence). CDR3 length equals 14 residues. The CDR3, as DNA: TGTGCCAGCAGCTTGTGGCCAGATCCTCATGGCGACACCTTC. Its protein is CASSLWPDPHGDTF.

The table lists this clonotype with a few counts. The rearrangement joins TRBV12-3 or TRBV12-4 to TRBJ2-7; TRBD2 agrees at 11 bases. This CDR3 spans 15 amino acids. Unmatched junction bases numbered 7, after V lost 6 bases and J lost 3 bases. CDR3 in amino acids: CASSGRGTSGYEQYF. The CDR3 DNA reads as TGTGCCAGCAGCGGGAGGGGGACTAGCGGCTACGAGCAGTACTTC.

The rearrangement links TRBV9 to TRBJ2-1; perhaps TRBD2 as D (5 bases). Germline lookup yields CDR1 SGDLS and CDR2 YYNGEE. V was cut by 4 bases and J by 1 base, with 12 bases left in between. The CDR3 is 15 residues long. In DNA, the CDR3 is TGTGCCAGCAGCCCCCCGGGGATGTCCTACAATGAGCAGTTCTTC. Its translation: CASSPPGMSYNEQFF.

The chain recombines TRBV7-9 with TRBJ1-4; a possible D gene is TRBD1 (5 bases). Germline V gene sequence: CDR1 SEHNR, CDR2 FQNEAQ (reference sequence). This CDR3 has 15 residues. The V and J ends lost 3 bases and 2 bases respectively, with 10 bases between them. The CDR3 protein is CASSLGTSTNEKLFF. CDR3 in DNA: TGTGCCAGCAGCTTGGGGACGTCGACTAATGAAAAACTGTTTTTT.

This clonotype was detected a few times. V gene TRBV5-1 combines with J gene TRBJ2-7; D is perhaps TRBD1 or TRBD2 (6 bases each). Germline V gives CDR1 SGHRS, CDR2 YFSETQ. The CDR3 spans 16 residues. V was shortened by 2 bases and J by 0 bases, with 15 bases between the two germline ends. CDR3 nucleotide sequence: TGCGCCAGCAGCTTTAGGGGGAGGAACCCCTCCTACGAGCAGTACTTC. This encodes CASSFRGRNPSYEQYF.

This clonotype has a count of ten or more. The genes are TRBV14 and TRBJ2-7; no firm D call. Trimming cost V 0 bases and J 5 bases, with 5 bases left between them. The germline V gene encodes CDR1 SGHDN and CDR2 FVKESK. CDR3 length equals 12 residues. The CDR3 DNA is TGTGCCAGCAGCCAAGACGACCACGAGCAGTACTTC. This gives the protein CASSQDDHEQYF.

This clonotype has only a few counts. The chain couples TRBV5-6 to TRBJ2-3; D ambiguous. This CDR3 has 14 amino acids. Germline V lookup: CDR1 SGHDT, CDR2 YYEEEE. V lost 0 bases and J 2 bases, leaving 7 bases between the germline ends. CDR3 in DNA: TGTGCCAGCAGCTTGGGCACAACCACAGATACGCAGTATTTT. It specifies CASSLGTTTDTQYF. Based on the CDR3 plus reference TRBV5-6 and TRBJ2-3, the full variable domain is DAGVTQSPTHLIKTRGQQVTLRCSPKSGHDTVSWYQQALGQGPQFIFQYYEEEERQRGNFPDRFSGHQFPNYSSELNVNALLLGDSALYLCASSLGTTTDTQYFGPGTRLTVL.

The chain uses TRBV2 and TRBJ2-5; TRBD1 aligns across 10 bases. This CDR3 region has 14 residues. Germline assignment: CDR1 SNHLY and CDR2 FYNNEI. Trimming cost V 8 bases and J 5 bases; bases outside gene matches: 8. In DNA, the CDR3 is TGTGCCAGCCTCCGACCGGGACAGGGGGAGACCCAGTACTTC. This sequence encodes CASLRPGQGETQYF.

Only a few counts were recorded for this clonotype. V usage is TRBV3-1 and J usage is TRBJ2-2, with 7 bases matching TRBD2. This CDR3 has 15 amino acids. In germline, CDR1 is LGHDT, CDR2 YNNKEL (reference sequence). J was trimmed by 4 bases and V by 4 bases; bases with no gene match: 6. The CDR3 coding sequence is TGTGCCAGCAGCCTCCTACTAGCGAGCACCGGGGAGCTGTTTTTT. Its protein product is CASSLLLASTGELFF.

CDR3 protein: CATHLRDRANEQFF. The CDR3 bases are TGTGCCACCCACCTCCGGGACAGGGCGAATGAGCAGTTCTTC. The gene calls are TRBV6-5 and TRBJ2-1; 9 bases are shared with TRBD1. Unmatched junction bases numbered 11, after V lost 10 bases and J lost 7 bases. The germline gives CDR1 MNHEY, CDR2 SVGAGI. This CDR3 has 14 residues.